The rows below give T cell receptor beta chains drawn from one sample of a study of shared clonotypes between healthy human individuals. Some clones are missing from TCRdb's copy, which holds only in-frame ones; the method was immunoSEQ multiplex PCR. The repertoire includes approximately 740,000 clones, about 74% of them detected once, and 1.7% sits in the top ten. Sequencing was carried out using memory CD4+ T cells sorted from blood. The receptors were sampled from a woman aged 25 to 39 in good health. Each CDR3 is given with its conserved first and last residue. Fields, in order: J gene, D gene, V gene, clone size, CDR3 protein, CDR3 DNA. The D gene is left open where the match is weak. Clone size is stated in some rows and not others, as once, few, many or a class when expanded.

TRBJ1-5 TRBD1 TRBV4-1 - CASSQFFPDRGDQPQHF TGCGCCAGCAGCCAATTTTTCCCGGACAGGGGTGATCAGCCCCAGCATTTT
TRBJ2-2 - TRBV19 - CASSITNTGELFF TGTGCCAGTTCGATCACGAACACCGGGGAGCTGTTTTTT
TRBJ2-3 TRBD2 TRBV5-8 - CASSLSGGHTDTQYF TGTGCCAGCAGCTTGAGCGGGGGGCACACAGATACGCAGTATTTT
TRBJ2-7 - TRBV5-6 - CASSRDLPPYEQYF TGTGCCAGCAGCCGGGACCTTCCTCCCTACGAGCAGTACTTC
TRBJ2-5 TRBD2 TRBV6-1 - CASSEISGRRETQYF TGTGCCAGCAGTGAGATTAGCGGGAGGAGGGAGACCCAGTACTTC
TRBJ2-3 - TRBV19 few CASTEGLGTDTQYF TGTGCCAGTACCGAGGGGCTGGGAACAGATACGCAGTATTTT
TRBJ2-3 TRBD2 TRBV5-1 - CASSFGLAGGPTDTQYF TGCGCCAGCAGCTTCGGACTAGCGGGAGGCCCCACAGATACGCAGTATTTT
TRBJ2-1 - TRBV20-1 - CSARSPPDSLF TGCAGTGCTAGAAGTCCGCCCGATAGTCTCTTC
TRBJ2-2 - TRBV11-2 few CASSLGGRAEELFF TGTGCCAGCAGTCTAGGGGGGAGGGCTGAGGAGCTGTTTTTT
TRBJ1-2 - TRBV6-5 - CASSYSRQERPGGYTF TGTGCCAGCAGTTACTCGCGCCAGGAAAGACCGGGTGGCTACACCTTC
TRBJ1-4 TRBD1 TRBV6-1 once CASSQGGDLHEKLFF TGTGCCAGCAGTCAGGGGGGCGACCTTCATGAAAAACTGTTTTTT
TRBJ1-1 - TRBV5-5 - CASSLGDTEAFF TGTGCCAGCAGCTTGGGTGACACTGAAGCTTTCTTT
TRBJ2-2 TRBD2 TRBV19 - CASSIGLAGGGGELFF TGTGCCAGTAGTATTGGTCTAGCGGGAGGTGGCGGGGAGCTGTTTTTT
TRBJ2-5 TRBD2 TRBV7-6 once CASSLVPTSGREVGETQYF TGTGCCAGCAGCTTAGTTCCAACTAGCGGGAGAGAAGTAGGAGAGACCCAGTACTTC
TRBJ2-7 - TRBV5-1 - CASSADFYYEQYF TGCGCCAGCAGCGCGGACTTTTACTACGAGCAGTACTTC
TRBJ2-3 TRBD2 TRBV30 - CAWSHPIAGVGDTQYF TGTGCCTGGAGTCACCCAATAGCGGGAGTGGGGGATACGCAGTATTTT
TRBJ2-2 - TRBV7-2 - CASSPGGGGRTGELFF TGTGCCAGCAGCCCTGGGGGGGGCGGTCGTACCGGGGAGCTGTTTTTT
TRBJ1-6 - TRBV29-1 - CSVRDGSSYNSPLHF TGCAGCGTCCGGGACGGGAGCTCCTATAATTCACCCCTCCACTTT
TRBJ2-1 - TRBV11-2 - CASSPPGTSYNEQFF TGTGCCAGCAGCCCGCCAGGGACCTCCTACAATGAGCAGTTCTTC
TRBJ1-2 TRBD1 TRBV14 - CASSQVLGQGNGYTF TGTGCCAGCAGCCAAGTTTTGGGACAGGGTAATGGCTACACCTTC
TRBJ2-1 TRBD1 TRBV29-1 - CSVPMSGTGFYNEQFF TGCAGCGTGCCAATGTCCGGGACAGGATTTTACAATGAGCAGTTCTTC
TRBJ2-7 - TRBV27 - CASSLGLDSYEQYF TGTGCCAGCAGTCTAGGGCTAGACTCCTACGAGCAGTACTTC
TRBJ2-4 - TRBV5-1 few CASSLGTAKNIQYF TGCGCCAGCAGCTTGGGGACAGCCAAAAACATTCAGTACTTC
TRBJ2-7 TRBD2 TRBV6-4 - CASSYSSLAGSYEQYF TGTGCCAGCAGTTACTCGTCACTAGCGGGATCTTACGAGCAGTACTTC
TRBJ1-2 - TRBV28 - CASSPRQEHGYTF TGTGCCAGCAGTCCCAGACAGGAACATGGCTACACCTTC
TRBJ2-1 - TRBV11-2 once CASSLGQASWWQFF TGTGCCAGCAGCTTAGGCCAGGCTAGTTGGTGGCAGTTCTTC
TRBJ1-5 - TRBV27 - CASSLAGRLQPQHF TGTGCCAGCAGTTTAGCTGGCAGATTACAGCCCCAGCATTTT
TRBJ2-1 - TRBV29-1 - CSVEDMEGRSSYNEQFF TGCAGCGTTGAAGATATGGAGGGCAGGAGCTCCTACAATGAGCAGTTCTTC
TRBJ1-6 - TRBV5-1 few CASSGADGYNSPLHF TGCGCCAGCAGCGGGGCAGACGGGTATAATTCACCCCTCCACTTT
TRBJ2-5 - TRBV4-1 few CASSQGPGGEETQYF TGCGCCAGCAGCCAAGGGCCTGGGGGTGAGGAGACCCAGTACTTC
TRBJ1-4 - TRBV2 - CASSEIGAADNEKLFF TGTGCCAGCAGTGAAATCGGGGCAGCGGATAATGAAAAACTGTTTTTT
TRBJ2-5 - TRBV5-1 - CASSLSTAETQYF TGCGCCAGCAGCTTATCGACAGCGGAGACCCAGTACTTC
TRBJ1-1 - TRBV4-1 few CASSQDISETFF TGCGCCAGCAGCCAAGATATATCCGAGACTTTCTTT
TRBJ1-2 - TRBV28 - CASSVGQTIYGYTF TGTGCCAGCAGTGTAGGACAGACGATTTATGGCTACACCTTC
TRBJ1-2 - TRBV28 - CASSFISGANYGYTF TGTGCCAGCAGTTTCATTTCCGGAGCTAACTATGGCTACACCTTC
TRBJ2-7 - TRBV7-6 - CASSLVPGQTTYEQYF TGTGCCAGCAGCTTAGTTCCGGGTCAGACTACCTACGAGCAGTACTTC
TRBJ2-7 - TRBV5-1 - CASSLWRGTYEQYF TGCGCCAGCAGCTTGTGGCGGGGAACCTACGAGCAGTACTTC
TRBJ2-5 TRBD2 TRBV27 - CASSLLGGVPETQYF TGTGCCAGCTCCCTATTGGGGGGGGTACCAGAGACCCAGTACTTC
TRBJ1-5 - TRBV6-5 - CASSPTGSNQPQHF TGTGCCAGCAGTCCAACAGGGAGCAATCAGCCCCAGCATTTT
TRBJ2-3 - TRBV12-5 - CASGLEGPTDTQYF TGTGCTAGTGGTTTGGAGGGCCCCACAGATACGCAGTATTTT
TRBJ1-5 - TRBV7-2 once CASSLGWNSNQPQHF TGTGCCAGCAGCTTAGGGTGGAATAGCAATCAGCCCCAGCATTTT
TRBJ1-1 TRBD1 TRBV27 - CASSQGQGGTEAFF TGTGCCAGCAGTCAAGGACAGGGCGGAACTGAAGCTTTCTTT
TRBJ2-1 - TRBV5-1 - CASSFDVSSYNEQFF TGCGCCAGCAGCTTTGACGTGAGCTCCTACAATGAGCAGTTCTTC
TRBJ2-1 - TRBV11-2 - CASSFGLYNEQFF TGTGCCAGCAGCTTTGGACTCTACAATGAGCAGTTCTTC
TRBJ1-5 - TRBV28 once CASTDSRNQPQHF TGTGCCAGCACAGACAGCCGCAATCAGCCCCAGCATTTT
TRBJ1-2 - TRBV28 - CASSLSPRGYTF TGTGCCAGCAGTTTATCGCCCAGGGGCTACACCTTC
TRBJ2-7 - TRBV28 - CASSLRGITGYEQYF TGTGCCAGCAGTCTTCGGGGGATTACGGGGTACGAGCAGTACTTC
TRBJ1-4 - TRBV27 - CASKDLGLHEKLFF TGTGCCAGCAAAGACTTAGGGTTACATGAAAAACTGTTTTTT
TRBJ1-3 - TRBV25-1 - CASSGAGASGNTIYF TGTGCCAGCAGTGGGGCAGGAGCCTCTGGAAACACCATATATTTT
TRBJ2-7 TRBD1 TRBV28 - CASSRIQGLWEQYF TGTGCCAGCAGTAGAATACAGGGGCTGTGGGAGCAGTACTTC
TRBJ1-2 - TRBV4-2 - CASSQVEGVDYGYTF TGTGCCAGCAGCCAAGTAGAGGGGGTCGACTATGGCTACACCTTC
TRBJ1-1 - TRBV18 - CASSPRGQMNTEAFF TGTGCCAGCTCACCTCGGGGGCAAATGAACACTGAAGCTTTCTTT
TRBJ1-3 - TRBV11-2 - CASSLGVRSSGNTIYF TGTGCCAGCAGCCTGGGGGTCAGATCCTCTGGAAACACCATATATTTT